This TCR beta chain appears in the sequencing data of a study of blood T cell repertoires in COVID-19. Germline values: CDR1 SGHTA, CDR2 FQGNSA. This CDR3 comprises 15 residues. V trimming: 0 bases; J trimming: 7 bases; junction bases outside the gene matches: 5. Source study methods: Nucleated cell number was recorded as an estimate derived from reference gene primer amplification. Generated by immunoSEQ multiplex PCR, the TCRdb table keeps only in-frame clones and is missing some. Clone size and V and J calls were adopted from that table, with D and trimming inferred from the DNA. The sample shows under 350,000 clones, around 92% of them seen only once. Cohort 3 donors were reported recovered after two negative PCRs, clearance, or symptom resolution.

This receptor was obtained from a woman aged 60-75 years who had recovered from COVID-19. Sample: PBMCs or T cells enriched from blood (not recorded which). This chain uses TRBV7-2 with TRBJ2-1; 8 positions match TRBD2. This CDR3 reads CASSLALGRGNEQFF. The CDR3 DNA sequence: TGTGCCAGCAGCTTAGCGCTCGGGAGGGGAAATGAGCAGTTCTTC.